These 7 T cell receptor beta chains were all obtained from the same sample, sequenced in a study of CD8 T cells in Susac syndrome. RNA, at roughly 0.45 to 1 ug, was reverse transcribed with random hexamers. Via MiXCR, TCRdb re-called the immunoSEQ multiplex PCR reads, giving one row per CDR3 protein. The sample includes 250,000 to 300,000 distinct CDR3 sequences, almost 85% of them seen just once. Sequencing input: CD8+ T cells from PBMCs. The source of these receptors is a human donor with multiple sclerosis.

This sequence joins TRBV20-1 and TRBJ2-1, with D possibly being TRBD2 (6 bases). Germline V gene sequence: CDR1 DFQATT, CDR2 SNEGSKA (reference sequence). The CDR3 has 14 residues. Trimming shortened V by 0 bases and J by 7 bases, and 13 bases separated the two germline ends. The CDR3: CSARDAGRRNEQFF. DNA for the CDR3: TGCAGTGCTAGAGATGCGGGACGGAGGAATGAGCAGTTCTTC.

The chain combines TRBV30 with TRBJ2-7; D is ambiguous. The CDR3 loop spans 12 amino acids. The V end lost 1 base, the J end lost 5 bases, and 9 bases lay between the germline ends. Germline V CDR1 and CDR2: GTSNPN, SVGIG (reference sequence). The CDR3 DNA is TGTGCCTGGAGTGAACCCGTGAACGAGCAGTACTTC. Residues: CAWSEPVNEQYF.

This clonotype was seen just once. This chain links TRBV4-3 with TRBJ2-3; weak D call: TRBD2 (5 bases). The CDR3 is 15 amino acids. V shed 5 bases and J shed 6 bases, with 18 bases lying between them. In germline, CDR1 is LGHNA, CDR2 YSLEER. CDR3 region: CASSGGRRAADTQYF. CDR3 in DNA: TGCGCCAGCAGCGGTGGGAGACGAGCAGCGGATACGCAGTATTTT.

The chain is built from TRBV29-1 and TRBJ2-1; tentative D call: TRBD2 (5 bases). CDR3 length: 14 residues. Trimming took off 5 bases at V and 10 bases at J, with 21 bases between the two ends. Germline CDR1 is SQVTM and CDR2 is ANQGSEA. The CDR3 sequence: CSVPPGGLLGEQFF. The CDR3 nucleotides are TGCAGCGTTCCCCCAGGCGGGCTCCTAGGGGAGCAGTTCTTC.

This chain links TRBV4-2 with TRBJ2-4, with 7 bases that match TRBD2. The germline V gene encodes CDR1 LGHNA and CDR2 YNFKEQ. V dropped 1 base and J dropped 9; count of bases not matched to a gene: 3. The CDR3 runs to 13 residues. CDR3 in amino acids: CASSQVPGGIQYF. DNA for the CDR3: TGTGCCAGCAGCCAAGTGCCGGGAGGCATTCAGTACTTC.

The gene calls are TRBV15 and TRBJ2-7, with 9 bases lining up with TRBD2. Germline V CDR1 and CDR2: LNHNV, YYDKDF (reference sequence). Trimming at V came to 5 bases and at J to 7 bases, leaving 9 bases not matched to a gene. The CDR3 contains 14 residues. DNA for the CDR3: TGTGCCACCAGCGGGTTAGCGGGAGACTGGGAGCAGTACTTC. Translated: CATSGLAGDWEQYF.

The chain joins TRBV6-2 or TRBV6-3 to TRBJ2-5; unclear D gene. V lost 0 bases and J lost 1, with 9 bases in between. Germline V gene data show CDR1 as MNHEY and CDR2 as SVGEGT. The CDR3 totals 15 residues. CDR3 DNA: TGTGCCAGCAGTTACTCGGTGACTTTCCAAGAGACCCAGTACTTC. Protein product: CASSYSVTFQETQYF.